This T cell receptor beta chain was recovered during a study of post-analysis software for immune sequencing data. Turning to the study itself: Several disease courses (relapsing-remitting, secondary progressive and progressive-relapsing) of multiple sclerosis were included.

This clonotype was counted a few times. Its antigen is unidentified. Given a much more abundant clone one base away, this may be a read error. Trimming took 3 bases from V and 0 from J, leaving 18 bases between them. Germline V lookup: CDR1 SQVTM, CDR2 ANQGSEA. The CDR3 contains 16 residues. Notes on the study in general: Among 4 or 5 TRBV segments more frequent in patients than controls were TRBV5-6, TRBV5-1 and TRBV20-1.

Included in the TCR beta cDNA libraries were unique molecular identifiers. MiXCR, run by TCRdb on the PCR reads, gives a single entry per CDR3 protein. The table includes approximately 770,000 distinct CDR3 sequences, roughly 46% detected once. The TCR comes from a girl aged 10 to 17 with multiple sclerosis. The V gene is TRBV29-1, the J gene TRBJ2-7, with unresolved D. Sequenced: blood. The CDR3 sequence is CSVEGLGSHSSYEQYF. The CDR3 bases are TGCAGCGTTGAGGGGTTAGGCAGCCATAGCTCCTACGAGCAGTACTTC.